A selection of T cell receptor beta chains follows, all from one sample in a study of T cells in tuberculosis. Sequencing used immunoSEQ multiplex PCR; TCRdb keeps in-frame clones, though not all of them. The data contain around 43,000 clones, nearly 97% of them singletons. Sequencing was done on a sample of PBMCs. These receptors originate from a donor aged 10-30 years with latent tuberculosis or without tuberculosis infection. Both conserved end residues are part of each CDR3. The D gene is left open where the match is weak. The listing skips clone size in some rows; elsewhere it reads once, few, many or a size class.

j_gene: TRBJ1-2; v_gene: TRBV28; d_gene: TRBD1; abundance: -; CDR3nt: TGTGCCAGCAGTTTATGGGTCACGGGACAGGGTTCAGAAGGCTACACCTTC; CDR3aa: CASSLWVTGQGSEGYTF
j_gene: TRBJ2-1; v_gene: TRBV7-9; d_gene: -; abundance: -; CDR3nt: TGTGCCAGCAGCTCCAACGAACTGGAGTTCTTC; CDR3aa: CASSSNELEFF
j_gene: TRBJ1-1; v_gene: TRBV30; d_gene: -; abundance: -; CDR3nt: TGTGCCTGGAGTGACAGCATGAACACTGAAGCTTTCTTT; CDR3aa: CAWSDSMNTEAFF
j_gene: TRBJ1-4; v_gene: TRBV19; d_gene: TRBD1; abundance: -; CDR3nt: TGTGCCAGTAGTAGGTCCCCGACAGGGGAGAATGAAAAACTGTTTTTT; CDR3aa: CASSRSPTGENEKLFF
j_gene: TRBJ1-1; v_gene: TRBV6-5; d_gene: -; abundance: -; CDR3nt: TGTGCCAGCAGTCCTTCCCGGACAGAAGGGGCTTTCTTT; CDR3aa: CASSPSRTEGAFF
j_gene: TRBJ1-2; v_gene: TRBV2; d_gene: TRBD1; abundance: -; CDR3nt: TGTGCCAGCAGTGCCACCCCGACAGGGGTAGGTGGCTACACCTTC; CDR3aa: CASSATPTGVGGYTF
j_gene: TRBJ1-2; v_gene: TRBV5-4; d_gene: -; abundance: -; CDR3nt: TGTGCCAGCAGCTTTTTCGTTTCAGGCGACGGCTACACCTTC; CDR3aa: CASSFFVSGDGYTF
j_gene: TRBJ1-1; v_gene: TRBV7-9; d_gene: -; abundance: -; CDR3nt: TGTGCCAGCAGCCCAGGGTGGGGTAAGGCCACTGAAGCTTTCTTT; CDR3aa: CASSPGWGKATEAFF
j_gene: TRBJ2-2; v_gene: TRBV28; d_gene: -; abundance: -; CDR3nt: TGTGCCAGCAGTCTTAGCGGTCGGGCCGGGGAGCTGTTTTTT; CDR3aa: CASSLSGRAGELFF
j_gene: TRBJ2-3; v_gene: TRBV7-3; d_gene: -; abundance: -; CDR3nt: TGTGCCAGCAGCCCGAGTTTTTCAAGCGGCACAGATACGCAGTATTTT; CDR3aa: CASSPSFSSGTDTQYF
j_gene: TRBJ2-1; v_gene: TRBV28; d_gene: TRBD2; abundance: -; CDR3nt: TGTGCCAGCAGTTTTGGGAGCGGGGGGGCAAGATACAATGAGCAGTTCTTC; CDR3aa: CASSFGSGGARYNEQFF
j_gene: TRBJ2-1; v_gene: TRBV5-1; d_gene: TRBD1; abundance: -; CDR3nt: TGCGCCAGCAGCCCACAGGGGGCCTACAATGAGCAGTTCTTC; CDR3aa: CASSPQGAYNEQFF
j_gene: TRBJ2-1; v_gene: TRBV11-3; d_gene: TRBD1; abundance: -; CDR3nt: TGTGCCAGCAGCCATCGAATAACCGGGACAGGGGCTCATGAGCAGTTCTTC; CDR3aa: CASSHRITGTGAHEQFF
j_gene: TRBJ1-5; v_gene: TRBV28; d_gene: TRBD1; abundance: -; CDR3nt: TGTGCCAGCAGTTCCTTCCCCATCGAGACAGGGGGGAAAAATCAGCCCCAGCATTTT; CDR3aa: CASSSFPIETGGKNQPQHF
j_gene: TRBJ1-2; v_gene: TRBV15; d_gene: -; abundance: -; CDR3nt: TGTGCCACCAGCAGAGTTGGAAGCGGTTATGGCTACACCTTC; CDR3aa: CATSRVGSGYGYTF
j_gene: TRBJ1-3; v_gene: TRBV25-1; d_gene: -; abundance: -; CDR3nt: TGTGCCAGCAGTGATCCCCGACCAGGGATGGCAAACACCATATATTTT; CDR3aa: CASSDPRPGMANTIYF
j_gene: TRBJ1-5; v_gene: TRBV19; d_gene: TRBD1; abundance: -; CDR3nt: TGTGCCAGTAGTGCGGGACAGGCATATCAGCCCCAGCATTTT; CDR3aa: CASSAGQAYQPQHF
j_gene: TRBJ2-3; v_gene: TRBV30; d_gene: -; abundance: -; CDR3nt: TGTGCCTGGAGTGGAGGGATCGGGACAGATACGCAGTATTTT; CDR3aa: CAWSGGIGTDTQYF
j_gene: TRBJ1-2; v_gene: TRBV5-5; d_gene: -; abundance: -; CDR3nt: TGTGCCAGCAGTCTCAGGGACTATGGCTACACCTTC; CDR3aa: CASSLRDYGYTF
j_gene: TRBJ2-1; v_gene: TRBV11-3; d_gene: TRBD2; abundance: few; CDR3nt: TGTGCCAGCAGTCCGAGACTAGCGGGGGGGCATGAGCAGTTCTTC; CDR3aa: CASSPRLAGGHEQFF
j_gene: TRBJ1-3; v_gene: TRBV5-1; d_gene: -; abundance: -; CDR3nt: TGCGCCAGCAGCTTAACAGGGACCTTCTCTGGAAACACCATATATTTT; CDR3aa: CASSLTGTFSGNTIYF
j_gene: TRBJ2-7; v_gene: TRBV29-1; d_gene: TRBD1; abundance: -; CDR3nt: TGCAGTACCCGGGACAGGGACTACGAGCAGTACTTC; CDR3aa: CSTRDRDYEQYF
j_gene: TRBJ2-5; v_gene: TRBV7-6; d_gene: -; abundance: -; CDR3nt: TGTGCCAGCAGCCCTGTACTGAGACAAGAGACCCAGTACTTC; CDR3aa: CASSPVLRQETQYF
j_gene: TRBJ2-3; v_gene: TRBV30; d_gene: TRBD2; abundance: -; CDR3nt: TGTGCCTGGAAGCGGGATTACACAGATACGCAGTATTTT; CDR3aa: CAWKRDYTDTQYF
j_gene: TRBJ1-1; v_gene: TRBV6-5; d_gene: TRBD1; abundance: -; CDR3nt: TGTGCCAGCACCCCCGGGACAGCGAACACTGAAGCTTTCTTT; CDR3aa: CASTPGTANTEAFF
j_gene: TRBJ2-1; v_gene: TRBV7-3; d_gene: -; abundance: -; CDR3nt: TGTGCCAGCAGCTTATTTCCAGGGGGGTACAATGAGCAGTTCTTC; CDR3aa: CASSLFPGGYNEQFF
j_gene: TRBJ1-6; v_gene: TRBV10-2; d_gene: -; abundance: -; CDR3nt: TGCGCCAGCAGTGATCGCGGGTTGAGTAATTCACCCCTCCACTTT; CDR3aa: CASSDRGLSNSPLHF